These T cell receptor beta chains were read from a single sample in a study of blood T cell repertoires in COVID-19. The method was immunoSEQ multiplex PCR; TCRdb's version includes in-frame clones alone and lacks a portion of them. The table lists approximately 390,000 clones, 90% of them singletons, with approximately 7% in the top ten. Input material: peripheral blood. The receptor source for this set is a man between 18 and 29 years old with active or convalescent COVID-19. The CDR3 runs from the conserved cysteine through the conserved F or W. Fields, in order: V gene, clone size, D gene, J gene, CDR3 protein, CDR3 DNA. A D gene is named only where the DNA matches it firmly. A clone size is listed for some rows: how often the clone was seen (once, few, many), or a class if it is expanded.

V gene: TRBV4-3
clone size: -
D gene: -
J gene: TRBJ1-2
CDR3 protein: CASSQGDGGYGYTF
CDR3 DNA: TGCGCCAGCAGCCAAGGGGACGGGGGCTATGGCTACACCTTC

V gene: TRBV28
clone size: -
D gene: -
J gene: TRBJ1-5
CDR3 protein: CASSLSGTPNQPQHF
CDR3 DNA: TGTGCCAGCAGTTTATCAGGGACACCTAATCAGCCCCAGCATTTT

V gene: TRBV5-1
clone size: -
D gene: TRBD1
J gene: TRBJ1-2
CDR3 protein: CASSLNRDRGNAVGYTF
CDR3 DNA: TGCGCCAGCAGCTTGAACCGGGACAGGGGTAACGCAGTTGGCTACACCTTC

V gene: TRBV5-6
clone size: -
D gene: -
J gene: TRBJ1-1
CDR3 protein: CASSYQSDMNTEAFF
CDR3 DNA: TGTGCCAGCAGCTACCAAAGTGACATGAACACTGAAGCTTTCTTT

V gene: TRBV11-3
clone size: -
D gene: -
J gene: TRBJ2-1
CDR3 protein: CASSLDRVRYNEQFF
CDR3 DNA: TGTGCCAGCAGCTTAGACAGGGTCAGGTACAATGAGCAGTTCTTC

V gene: TRBV6-6
clone size: -
D gene: -
J gene: TRBJ2-3
CDR3 protein: CASSLWGGDTQYF
CDR3 DNA: TGTGCCAGCAGCCTTTGGGGCGGTGATACGCAGTATTTT

V gene: TRBV3-1/TRBV3-2
clone size: -
D gene: -
J gene: TRBJ2-4
CDR3 protein: CASSQAGMDVKNIQYF
CDR3 DNA: TGTGCCAGCAGCCAAGCAGGGATGGACGTCAAAAACATTCAGTACTTC

V gene: TRBV7-2
clone size: -
D gene: -
J gene: TRBJ1-6
CDR3 protein: CASSLGGWDSPLHF
CDR3 DNA: TGTGCCAGCAGCTTAGGGGGCTGGGATTCACCCCTCCACTTT

V gene: TRBV19
clone size: -
D gene: -
J gene: TRBJ2-3
CDR3 protein: CASFGGTRGTDTQYF
CDR3 DNA: TGTGCCAGTTTTGGCGGGACCCGGGGCACAGATACGCAGTATTTT

V gene: TRBV11-2
clone size: -
D gene: -
J gene: TRBJ1-3
CDR3 protein: CASSIIQVGQLNSGNTIYF
CDR3 DNA: TGTGCCAGCAGCATCATTCAGGTCGGACAGCTCAACTCTGGAAACACCATATATTTT

V gene: TRBV19
clone size: -
D gene: TRBD1
J gene: TRBJ1-2
CDR3 protein: CASQTGDGYTF
CDR3 DNA: TGTGCCAGCCAGACAGGGGACGGCTACACCTTC

V gene: TRBV12-3/TRBV12-4
clone size: -
D gene: -
J gene: TRBJ1-6
CDR3 protein: CASSLIGQGTLHF
CDR3 DNA: TGTGCCAGCAGTTTAATTGGTCAGGGAACCCTCCACTTT

V gene: TRBV2
clone size: -
D gene: -
J gene: TRBJ2-7
CDR3 protein: CASIKTESSYEQYF
CDR3 DNA: TGTGCCAGCATCAAGACGGAGAGCTCCTACGAGCAGTACTTC

V gene: TRBV6-1
clone size: -
D gene: -
J gene: TRBJ1-1
CDR3 protein: CASSALPSGGNTEAFF
CDR3 DNA: TGTGCCAGCAGTGCTCTCCCGTCGGGGGGAAACACTGAAGCTTTCTTT

V gene: TRBV28
clone size: -
D gene: -
J gene: TRBJ1-5
CDR3 protein: CASSLFRGNQPQHF
CDR3 DNA: TGTGCCAGCAGTTTATTCAGGGGCAATCAGCCCCAGCATTTT

V gene: TRBV19
clone size: once
D gene: TRBD2
J gene: TRBJ2-1
CDR3 protein: CASSISPGLAMYNEQFF
CDR3 DNA: TGTGCCAGTAGTATTTCCCCGGGACTAGCGATGTACAATGAGCAGTTCTTC

V gene: TRBV6-2/TRBV6-3
clone size: -
D gene: TRBD1
J gene: TRBJ1-5
CDR3 protein: CASSYRQGTRNQPQHF
CDR3 DNA: TGTGCCAGCAGTTACCGACAGGGGACGCGCAATCAGCCCCAGCATTTT

V gene: TRBV5-1
clone size: -
D gene: -
J gene: TRBJ2-7
CDR3 protein: CASSESTSFEQYF
CDR3 DNA: TGCGCCAGCAGCGAGTCAACTAGCTTCGAGCAGTACTTC

V gene: TRBV2
clone size: -
D gene: -
J gene: TRBJ2-1
CDR3 protein: CASSDYDEQFF
CDR3 DNA: TGTGCCAGCAGTGACTACGATGAGCAGTTCTTC

V gene: TRBV7-2
clone size: -
D gene: TRBD1
J gene: TRBJ2-2
CDR3 protein: CASKRQGANTGELFF
CDR3 DNA: TGTGCCAGCAAACGACAGGGTGCGAACACCGGGGAGCTGTTTTTT

V gene: TRBV18
clone size: -
D gene: -
J gene: TRBJ2-7
CDR3 protein: CASSLTGRGLNYEQYF
CDR3 DNA: TGTGCCAGCTCACTCACCGGGCGGGGGCTTAACTACGAGCAGTACTTC

V gene: TRBV5-1
clone size: -
D gene: -
J gene: TRBJ1-2
CDR3 protein: CASSSEAGVVYGYTF
CDR3 DNA: TGCGCCAGCAGCAGTGAAGCGGGCGTCGTATATGGCTACACCTTC

V gene: TRBV24-1
clone size: -
D gene: TRBD1
J gene: TRBJ1-2
CDR3 protein: CATSAMGQGNYGYTF
CDR3 DNA: TGTGCCACCAGTGCAATGGGACAGGGTAACTATGGCTACACCTTC

V gene: TRBV9
clone size: -
D gene: -
J gene: TRBJ1-5
CDR3 protein: CASSADSPNQPQHF
CDR3 DNA: TGTGCCAGCAGCGCCGACAGTCCCAATCAGCCCCAGCATTTT

V gene: TRBV7-9
clone size: -
D gene: -
J gene: TRBJ1-2
CDR3 protein: CASSLDSYGYTF
CDR3 DNA: TGTGCCAGCAGCCTGGACAGCTATGGCTACACCTTC

V gene: TRBV21-1
clone size: -
D gene: -
J gene: TRBJ2-1
CDR3 protein: CASSNPWTGELNEQFF
CDR3 DNA: TGTGCCAGCAGCAACCCTTGGACAGGGGAGCTTAATGAGCAGTTCTTC

V gene: TRBV6-5
clone size: -
D gene: -
J gene: TRBJ1-3
CDR3 protein: CASTNQDSAGNTIYF
CDR3 DNA: TGTGCCAGCACAAATCAGGATTCCGCTGGAAACACCATATATTTT